This is a list of T cell receptor beta chains from one sample in a study of blood T cell repertoires in COVID-19. TCRdb's table, derived via immunoSEQ multiplex PCR, lists solely in-frame clones and lacks some. The table includes fewer than 250,000 clones, about four fifths detected once. The sequenced sample consisted of PBMCs or T cells enriched from blood (not recorded which). The receptors here all came from a woman aged 30 to 39 who had recovered from COVID-19. Both conserved end residues are part of each CDR3. D genes are given only for firm matches. Size values are once, few and many counts, or a class for expanded clones, and some rows have none.

TRBJ2-3 | TRBD2 | 15 | NA | TRBV5-1 | TGCGCCAGCAGACTAGCGGGAGGTAGCACAGATACGCAGTATTTT | CASRLAGGSTDTQYF
TRBJ1-4 | NA | 15 | NA | TRBV7-8 | TGTGCCAGCAGCTTAGTTTCTGCAACTAATGAAAAACTGTTTTTT | CASSLVSATNEKLFF
TRBJ2-3 | NA | 14 | NA | TRBV6-5 | TGTGCCAGCAGTTTCGGACAGACCACAGATACGCAGTATTTT | CASSFGQTTDTQYF
TRBJ2-6 | NA | 15 | NA | TRBV5-8 | TGTGCCAGCAGCCCAGGGGTTGCTGGGGCCAACGTCCTGACTTTC | CASSPGVAGANVLTF
TRBJ2-3 | NA | 15 | NA | TRBV19 | TGTGCCAGTAGCTACGGTGGCCGGGGCACAGATACGCAGTATTTT | CASSYGGRGTDTQYF
TRBJ1-4 | TRBD1 | 16 | once | TRBV11-3 | TGTGCCAGCAGATTATCCGACAGGGGAAAGTGTGAAAAACTGTTTTTT | CASRLSDRGKCEKLFF
TRBJ2-1 | TRBD2 | 17 | NA | TRBV7-3 | TGTGCCAGCAGCTCGACTAGCGGCTACGGGACCTACAATGAGCAGTTCTTC | CASSSTSGYGTYNEQFF
TRBJ2-4 | NA | 15 | few | TRBV28 | TGTGCCAGCAGCACTTACAGGGAGGGAAAAAACATTCAGTACTTC | CASSTYREGKNIQYF
TRBJ2-2 | TRBD2 | 14 | NA | TRBV6-4 | TGTGCCAGCAGTGTTGGGGGGGGCACCGGGGAGCTGTTTTTT | CASSVGGGTGELFF
TRBJ2-1 | TRBD2 | 14 | NA | TRBV29-1 | TGCAGCACTTTCGGGGGGTATAGCTACAATGAGCAGTTCTTC | CSTFGGYSYNEQFF